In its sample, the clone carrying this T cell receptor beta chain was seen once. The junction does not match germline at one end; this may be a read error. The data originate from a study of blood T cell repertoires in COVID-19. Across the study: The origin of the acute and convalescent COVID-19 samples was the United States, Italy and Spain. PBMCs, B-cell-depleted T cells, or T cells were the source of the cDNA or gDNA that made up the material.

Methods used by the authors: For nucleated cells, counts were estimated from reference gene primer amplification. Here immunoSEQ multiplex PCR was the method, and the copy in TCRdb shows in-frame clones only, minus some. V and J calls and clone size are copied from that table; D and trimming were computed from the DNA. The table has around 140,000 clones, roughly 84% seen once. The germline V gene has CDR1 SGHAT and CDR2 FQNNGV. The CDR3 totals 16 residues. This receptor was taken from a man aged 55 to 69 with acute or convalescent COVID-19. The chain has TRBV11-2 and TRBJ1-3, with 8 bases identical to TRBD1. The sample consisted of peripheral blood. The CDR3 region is CASSLDRGHSGNTIYF. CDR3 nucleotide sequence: TGTGCCAGCAGCCTAGACAGGGGACACTCTGGAAACACCATATATTTT.